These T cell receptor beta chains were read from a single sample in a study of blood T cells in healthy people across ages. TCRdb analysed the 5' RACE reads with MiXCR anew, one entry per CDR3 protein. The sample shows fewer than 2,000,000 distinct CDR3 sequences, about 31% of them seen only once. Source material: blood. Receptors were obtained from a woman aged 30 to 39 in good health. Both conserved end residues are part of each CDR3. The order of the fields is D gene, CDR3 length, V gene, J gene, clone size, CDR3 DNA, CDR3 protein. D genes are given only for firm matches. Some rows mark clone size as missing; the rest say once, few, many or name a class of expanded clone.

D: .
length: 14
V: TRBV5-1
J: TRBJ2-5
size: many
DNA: TGCGCCAGCAGCCTTCTTGGTGACGGGGAGACCCAGTACTTC
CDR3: CASSLLGDGETQYF

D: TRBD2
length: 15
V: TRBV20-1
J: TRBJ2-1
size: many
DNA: TGCAGCGGACTAGCGGGAGGAACGGTCGACAATGAGCAGTTCTTC
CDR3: CSGLAGGTVDNEQFF

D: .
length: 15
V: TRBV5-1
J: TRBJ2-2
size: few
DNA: TGCGCCAGCAGCATCGACCTAACCCCCACCGGGGAGCTGTTTTTT
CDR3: CASSIDLTPTGELFF

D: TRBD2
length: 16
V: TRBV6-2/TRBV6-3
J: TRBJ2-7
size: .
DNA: TGTGCCAGCAGCCACGAGGTAGCGAGACTAGCTAGCGAGCAGTACTTC
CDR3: CASSHEVARLASEQYF

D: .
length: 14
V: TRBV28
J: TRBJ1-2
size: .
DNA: TGTGCCAGCAGTTTTTTGGGCAGGGATTTTGGCTACACCTTC
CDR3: CASSFLGRDFGYTF

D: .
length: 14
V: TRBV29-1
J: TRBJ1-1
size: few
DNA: TGCAGTCCCCGCGACAGGCGCTCCCCCACTGAAGCTTTCTTT
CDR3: CSPRDRRSPTEAFF

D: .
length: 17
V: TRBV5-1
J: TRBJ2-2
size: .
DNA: TGCGCCAGCAGCTTGGCGACCCAGACCCTCATCACCGGGGAGCTGTTTTTT
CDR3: CASSLATQTLITGELFF

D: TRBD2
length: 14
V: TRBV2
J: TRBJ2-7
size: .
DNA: TGTGCCAGCCTGATGGGGAGGGCCTCTTACGAGCAGTACTTC
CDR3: CASLMGRASYEQYF

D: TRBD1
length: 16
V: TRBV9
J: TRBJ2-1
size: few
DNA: TGTGCCAGCAGCGTAGTTGGGACAGGGTTCTACAATGAGCAGTTCTTC
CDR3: CASSVVGTGFYNEQFF

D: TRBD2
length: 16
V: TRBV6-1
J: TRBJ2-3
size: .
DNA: TGTGCCAGCAGTGATTGGGGAGCGGGAGTGGCGGATACGCAGTATTTT
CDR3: CASSDWGAGVADTQYF

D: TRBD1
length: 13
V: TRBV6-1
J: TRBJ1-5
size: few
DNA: TGTGCCAGCCGGACAGGCTCCAATCAGCCCCAGCATTTT
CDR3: CASRTGSNQPQHF

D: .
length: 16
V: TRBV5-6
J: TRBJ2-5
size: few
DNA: TGTGCCAGCACCTTGAAAACCGGACAGCATGAAGAGACCCAGTACTTC
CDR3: CASTLKTGQHEETQYF

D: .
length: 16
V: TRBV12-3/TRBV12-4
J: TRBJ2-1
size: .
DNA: TGTGCCAGCAGTTTCTCGACCTACCGACCTTACAATGAGCAGTTCTTC
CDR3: CASSFSTYRPYNEQFF

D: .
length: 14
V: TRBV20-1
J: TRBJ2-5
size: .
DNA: TGCAGTGCTAGAGATGTACAGGGACCGGAGACCCAGTACTTC
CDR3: CSARDVQGPETQYF

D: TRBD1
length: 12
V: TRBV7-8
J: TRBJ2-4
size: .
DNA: TGTGCCAGCTCTTCCGGGACAGAAATTCAGTACTTC
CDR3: CASSSGTEIQYF

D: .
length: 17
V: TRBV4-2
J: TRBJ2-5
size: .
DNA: TGTGCCAGCAGCCAAGATGTAGGTGAACGGTCTCAAGAGACCCAGGACTTC
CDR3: CASSQDVGERSQETQDF

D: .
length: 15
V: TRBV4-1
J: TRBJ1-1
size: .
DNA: TGCGCCAGCAGCCAAGTCCCGGACAGGAACACTGAAGCTTTCTTT
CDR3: CASSQVPDRNTEAFF

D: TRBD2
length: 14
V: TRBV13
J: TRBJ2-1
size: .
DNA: TGTACCAGCAGCCCCGGACTAGCGATGGATGAGCAGTTCTTC
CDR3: CTSSPGLAMDEQFF

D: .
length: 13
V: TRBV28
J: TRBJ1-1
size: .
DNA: TGTGCCAGCAGTTTAGTAAGGGTCACTGAAGCTTTCTTT
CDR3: CASSLVRVTEAFF

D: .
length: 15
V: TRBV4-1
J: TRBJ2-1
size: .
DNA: TGCGCCAGCAGCCAAGATGAGCATGGGGGAAATGAGCAGTTCTTC
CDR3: CASSQDEHGGNEQFF

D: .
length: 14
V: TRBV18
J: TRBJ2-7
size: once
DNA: TGTGCCAGCTCACCACCGTCAGGGCGGCACGAGCAGTACTTC
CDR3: CASSPPSGRHEQYF

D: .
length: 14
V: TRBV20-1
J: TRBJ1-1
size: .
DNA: TGCAGTGCTAGAGATGGGGGCATGAACACTGAAGCTTTCTTT
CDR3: CSARDGGMNTEAFF

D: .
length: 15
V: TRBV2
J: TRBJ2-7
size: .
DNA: TGTGCCAGCAGCCGAACCGACGCGGCCTCCTACGAGCAGTACTTC
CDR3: CASSRTDAASYEQYF

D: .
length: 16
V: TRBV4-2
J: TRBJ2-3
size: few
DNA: TGTGCCAGCAGCCAAGATAAGGGGGGCCCGCGGCCTACGCAGTATTTT
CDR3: CASSQDKGGPRPTQYF

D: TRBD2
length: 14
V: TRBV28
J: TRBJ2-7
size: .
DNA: TGTGCCAGCAGAGCTGAAGCGGGGAGCTACGAGCAGTACTTC
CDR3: CASRAEAGSYEQYF